This T cell receptor beta chain was sequenced for a study of shared clonotypes between healthy human individuals. Across the study: Each donor contributed plates that comprised three CD4 naive, three CD4 memory, two CD8 naive and one CD8 memory. Notes on the study in general: Sampling involved blood alone; tissue repertoires likely differ.

Each subset's genomic DNA was shared equally among a number of immunoSEQ plates. Sorted-subset replicate PCR reactions were performed with about 200 ng DNA, corresponding to some 32,000 T cell genomes. Measured with immunoSEQ multiplex PCR; TCRdb has only the in-frame clones, and not every one. Among 650,000 to 800,000 clones listed, approximately 77% were seen once. Comments on this clone: The antigen is undetermined.

Germline values: CDR1 SEHNR, CDR2 FQNEAQ (reference sequence). The germline V and J ends were trimmed by 6 bases and 5 bases, with 19 bases remaining between them. The CDR3 extends over 16 amino acids. This receptor was taken from a woman aged 25 to 39 in good health. The chain couples TRBV7-9 to TRBJ2-2; the D call may be TRBD1 or TRBD2 (5 bases each). The sequenced sample consisted of memory CD4+ T cells sorted from blood. The subset here: CD45RA-negative fraction. The CDR3 DNA sequence: TGTGCCAGCAGGTGGGGGTCCGGCCGTAAGACCGGGGAGCTGTTTTTT. Its protein is CASRWGSGRKTGELFF.